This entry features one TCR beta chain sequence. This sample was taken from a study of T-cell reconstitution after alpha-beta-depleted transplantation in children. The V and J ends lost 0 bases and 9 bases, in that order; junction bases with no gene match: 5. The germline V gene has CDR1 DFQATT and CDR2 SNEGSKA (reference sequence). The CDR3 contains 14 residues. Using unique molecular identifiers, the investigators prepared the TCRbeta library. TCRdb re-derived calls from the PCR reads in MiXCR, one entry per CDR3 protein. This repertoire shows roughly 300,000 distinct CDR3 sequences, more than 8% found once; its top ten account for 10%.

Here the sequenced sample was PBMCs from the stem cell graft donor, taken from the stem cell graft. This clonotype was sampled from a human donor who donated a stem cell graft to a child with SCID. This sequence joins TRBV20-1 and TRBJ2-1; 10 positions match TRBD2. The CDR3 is CSARDLWTSGEQFF. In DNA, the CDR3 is TGCAGTGCTAGAGACTTATGGACTAGCGGTGAGCAGTTCTTC.